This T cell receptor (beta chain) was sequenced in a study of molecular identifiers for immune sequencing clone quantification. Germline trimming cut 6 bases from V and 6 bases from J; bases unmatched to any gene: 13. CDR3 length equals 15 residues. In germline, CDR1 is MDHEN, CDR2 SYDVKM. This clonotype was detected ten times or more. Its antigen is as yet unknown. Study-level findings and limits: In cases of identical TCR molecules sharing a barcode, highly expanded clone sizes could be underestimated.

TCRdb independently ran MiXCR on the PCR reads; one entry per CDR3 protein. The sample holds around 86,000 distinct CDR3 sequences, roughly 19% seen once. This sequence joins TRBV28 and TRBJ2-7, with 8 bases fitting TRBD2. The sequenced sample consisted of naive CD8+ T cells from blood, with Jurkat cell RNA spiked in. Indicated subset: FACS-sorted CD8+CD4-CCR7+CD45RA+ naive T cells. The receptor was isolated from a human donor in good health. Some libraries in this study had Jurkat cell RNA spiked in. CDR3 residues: CASSTLGTSPSEQYF. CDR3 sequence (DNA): TGTGCCAGCAGCACACTTGGGACTAGTCCATCCGAGCAGTACTTC.